The T cell receptor (beta chain) described here comes from a study of T cell responses to AZD1222 COVID-19 vaccine. General study points: Within unmutated variant regions lay the reported targets of nearly half of spike-specific TCRs.

For this clone: Its cognate antigen is unknown.

J was trimmed by 6 bases and V by 0 bases; bases with no gene match: 5. Germline CDR1 SGHAT, CDR2 FQDESV (reference sequence). There are 15 residues in the CDR3. TCRdb's copy holds only in-frame clones and misses some; the assay was immunoSEQ multiplex PCR. The profile shows 20,000 to 30,000 clones, 80% to 90% of them singletons. This TCR came from an adult who received the AZD1222 COVID-19 vaccine. The genes are TRBV11-1 and TRBJ2-3, with 8 positions matching TRBD1. The input for sequencing was peripheral blood, taken 28 days after the second AZD1222 dose. The chain's CDR3 is CASSLARGLGDTQYF. Written as DNA, the CDR3 is TGTGCCAGCAGCTTAGCCAGGGGGCTCGGGGATACGCAGTATTTT.